This T cell receptor beta chain was profiled in a study of shared clonotypes between healthy human individuals. Points from the study as a whole: Estimated richness values were generally larger in naive subsets than in memory subsets.

Trimming stripped 4 bases from V and 7 bases from J, with 13 bases between. The CDR3 loop spans 13 amino acids. The germline CDR1 and CDR2 sequences are SGHNT and YYREEE (reference sequence). Method: immunoSEQ multiplex PCR; TCRdb's copy keeps in-frame clones and lacks some. The top ten clones hold about 10% of a sample with more than 150,000 clones, approximately 62% of them seen once. Details on this clone: Its cognate antigen is unknown.

Sequencing was done on a sample of memory CD4+ T cells sorted from blood. Subset reported: CD45RA-negative fraction. The chain recombines TRBV5-4 with TRBJ2-3; D ambiguous. The receptor comes from a man aged 25-45 years in good health. CDR3 sequence: CASSDRVSNTQYF. The CDR3, as DNA: TGTGCCAGCAGCGATAGAGTCAGCAATACGCAGTATTTT.